What follows is one TCR beta chain and its context. Its antigen is unidentified. Libraries were prepared by immunoSEQ multiplex PCR; TCRdb keeps only in-frame clonotypes and omits some of them. Among around 120,000 clones listed, 87% were seen once. The data derive from a study of T cell responses to AZD1222 COVID-19 vaccine. Study results and caveats: Dominant CD4 TCR responses targeted spike regions 160-218 and 743-854. As reported, nearly half of all spike-specific TCRs target variant regions that are unmutated.

Losses at the gene ends were 6 bases for V and 0 bases for J; bases not matched to a gene: 8. Germline V CDR1 and CDR2: MNHNY, SVGAGI (reference sequence). The CDR3 extends over 15 amino acids. The chain combines TRBV6-6 with TRBJ2-7; 7 bases agree with TRBD1. Sample: peripheral blood, taken on day 0 of AZD1222 vaccination. The source of this sequence is an adult in good health. The CDR3 nucleotides are TGTGCCAGCAGCCCATGGACAGGCTTCTCCTACGAGCAGTACTTC. Protein sequence: CASSPWTGFSYEQYF.